This T cell receptor beta chain is drawn from a study of blood T cell repertoires in COVID-19. Trimming pared 3 bases from V and 6 bases from J, leaving 14 bases between. Per the germline V gene, CDR1 is MNHEY and CDR2 is SMNVEV (reference sequence). CDR3 length: 14 amino acids. As originally analysed: Reference gene primers were amplified, and this amplification served to estimate nucleated cell counts. This table comes from immunoSEQ multiplex PCR, and its TCRdb copy is limited to in-frame clones, with some not included. That table supplies the V and J calls and clone size; D and trimming were determined from the DNA. The data contain 200,000 to 250,000 clones, 80% to 90% of them seen just once; the ten biggest clones take up roughly 1.5%.

The source of this sequence is a man younger than 30 with active or convalescent COVID-19. V gene TRBV27 combines with J gene TRBJ1-2, with D uncertain. The sample was peripheral blood. The chain's CDR3 is CASSFNTFRDGYTF. In nucleotides, the CDR3 is TGTGCCAGCAGTTTTAATACATTTCGGGATGGCTACACCTTC.